This T cell receptor beta chain was retrieved from a study of vaccination effects on CD4 cells after COVID-19. The data were produced by immunoSEQ multiplex PCR, yet TCRdb's version contains in-frame clones alone and is incomplete. The data hold fewer than 30,000 clones, with under 85% observed a single time. General observations from the study: A shortage of convalescent patients and an absence of early post-infection timepoints characterized the study.

This clone appeared a few times. Antigen: not known. The CDR3 length is 16 residues. Trimming stripped 5 bases from V and 0 bases from J, with 12 bases between. Germline V gene lookup returns CDR1 SGHNT and CDR2 YYREEE (reference sequence). Using viral peptide pools, the ViraFEST assay grew out antigen-specific CD4+ T cells prior to sequencing. Having been cultured for 10 days, the cells underwent CD4+ T cell isolation. Among the vaccine recipients, none had a prior SARS-CoV-2 infection, and nucleocapsid antibodies were negative. Half-medium exchanges with IL-2 medium took place on days 3 and 7. This receptor was identified in a human donor who received a COVID-19 vaccine. This material consisted of CD4+ T cells from PBMCs cultured with SARS-CoV-2 spike peptides, taken before COVID-19 vaccination. The genes are TRBV5-4 and TRBJ1-6; D is unclear. The CDR3 is CASRPDYSSYNSPLHF. The CDR3 DNA is TGTGCCAGCAGACCCGACTACAGCTCCTATAATTCACCCCTCCACTTT.